Here is one T cell receptor (beta chain) with its context. The sample is drawn from a study of OX40 agonist ivuxolimab in advanced cancers. Generated by immunoSEQ multiplex PCR, the TCRdb table keeps only in-frame clones and is missing some. The sample comprises some 44,000 clones, around 88% of which are singletons, and under 0.5% rests with the top ten. Samples were taken at baseline and on day 1 of cycles 4 and 7. The CDR3 totals 17 residues. CDR1 and CDR2 (germline): PRHDT, FYEKMQ (reference sequence). Losses at the gene ends were 5 bases for V and 4 bases for J; bases not matched to a gene: 16. This material consisted of CD4+ or CD8+ T cells sorted from blood, taken in a trial of the OX40 agonist ivuxolimab. V gene TRBV13 combines with J gene TRBJ1-1; 7 bases agree with TRBD1. The receptor's source is an adult with an advanced solid tumor such as melanoma, head and neck, liver or kidney cancer. The CDR3 bases are TGTGCCAGCAGCACGAAGCACCAGGGGGGAATCGCCACTGAAGCTTTCTTT. It yields the protein CASSTKHQGGIATEAFF.